The clone carrying this T cell receptor (beta chain) was recorded once. Its antigen remains unknown. The sample is drawn from a study of shared clonotypes between healthy human individuals. As for the study in general: The cohort had a couple of women and a few men, ages 18 to 49. Points from the study as a whole: Donor clonotype sharing was expected to depend on sequencing depth.

The CDR3 extends over 16 amino acids. Germline V lookup: CDR1 MDHEN, CDR2 SYDVKM. Trimming cost V 2 bases and J 4 bases; bases outside gene matches: 10. Several immunoSEQ plates held equal portions of the genomic DNA taken from each subset. Profiling relied on immunoSEQ multiplex PCR, and the TCRdb table lists in-frame clones only, not all of them. The sample records about half a million clones, roughly three quarters being singletons. The chain recombines TRBV28 with TRBJ1-2; 7 bases agree with TRBD1. Sequencing used PBMCs. The clonotype originates from a woman aged 40 to 50 in good health. Some clones in this sample may be carry-over from other donors' samples. CDR3 amino acids: CASSLGDRENRYGYTF. The CDR3 coding sequence is TGTGCCAGCAGTTTAGGAGACAGGGAAAACCGCTATGGCTACACCTTC.